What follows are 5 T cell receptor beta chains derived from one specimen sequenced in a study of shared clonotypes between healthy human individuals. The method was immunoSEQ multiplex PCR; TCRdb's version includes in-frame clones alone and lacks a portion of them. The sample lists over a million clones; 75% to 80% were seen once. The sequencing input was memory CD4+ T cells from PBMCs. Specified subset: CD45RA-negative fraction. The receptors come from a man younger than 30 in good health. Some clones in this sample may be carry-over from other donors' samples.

CDR3 DNA sequence: TGTGCCAGCAGTTTAAACTTCGACAGGCAGGCTTTCTTT. Its protein product is CASSLNFDRQAFF. The chain employs TRBV28 and TRBJ1-1; D possibly corresponds to TRBD1 (6 bases). V dropped 2 bases and J dropped 11 bases, with 15 bases sitting between them. CDR3 length equals 13 residues. Germline V gene sequence: CDR1 MDHEN, CDR2 SYDVKM.

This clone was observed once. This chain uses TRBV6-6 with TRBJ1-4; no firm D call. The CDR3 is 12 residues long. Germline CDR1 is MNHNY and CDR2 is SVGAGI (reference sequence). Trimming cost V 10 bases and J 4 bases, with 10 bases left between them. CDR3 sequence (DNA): TGTGCCACCTTCGACCGTAATGAAAAACTGTTTTTT. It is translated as CATFDRNEKLFF.

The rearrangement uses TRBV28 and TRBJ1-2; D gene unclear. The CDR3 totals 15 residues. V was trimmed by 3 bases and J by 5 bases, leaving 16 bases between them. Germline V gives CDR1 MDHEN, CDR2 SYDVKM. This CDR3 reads CASSLAVNPIYGYTF. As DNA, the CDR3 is TGTGCCAGCAGTTTGGCGGTTAACCCCATTTATGGCTACACCTTC.

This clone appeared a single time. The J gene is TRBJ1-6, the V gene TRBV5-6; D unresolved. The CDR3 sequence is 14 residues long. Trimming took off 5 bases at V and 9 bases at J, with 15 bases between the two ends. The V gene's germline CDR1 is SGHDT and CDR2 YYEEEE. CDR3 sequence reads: CASSTGSSGSPLHF. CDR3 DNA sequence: TGTGCCAGCAGTACGGGGTCCTCTGGTTCACCCCTCCACTTT.

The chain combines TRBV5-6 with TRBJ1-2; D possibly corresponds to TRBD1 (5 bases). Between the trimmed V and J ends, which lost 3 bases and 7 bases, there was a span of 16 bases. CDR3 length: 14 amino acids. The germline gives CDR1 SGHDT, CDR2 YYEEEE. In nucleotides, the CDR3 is TGTGCCAGCAGCTCCTCGCGGGACGGGGTTGGCTACACCTTC. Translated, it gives CASSSSRDGVGYTF. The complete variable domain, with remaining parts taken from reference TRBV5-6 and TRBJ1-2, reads DAGVTQSPTHLIKTRGQQVTLRCSPKSGHDTVSWYQQALGQGPQFIFQYYEEEERQRGNFPDRFSGHQFPNYSSELNVNALLLGDSALYLCASSSSRDGVGYTFGSGTRLTVV.